This entry lists 18 T cell receptor beta chains sequenced from one sample in a study of T cell changes during pregnancy in multiple sclerosis. Repertoires were generated with immunoSEQ multiplex PCR, while TCRdb's copy carries only in-frame clones and drops some. This sample carries 65,000 to 80,000 clones, more than 80% of them seen once, and the ten largest clones take approximately 0.2%. This sample comprised CD4+ T cells from peripheral blood mononuclear cells, obtained before pregnancy. Receptors originate from a female donor with multiple sclerosis, enrolled in a pregnancy study.

This chain's CDR3 is CASSPGTSSYNEQFF. CDR3 sequence (DNA): TGTGCCAGCAGCCCCGGGACAAGCTCCTACAATGAGCAGTTCTTC. The chain links TRBV5-4 to TRBJ2-1, with D maybe TRBD1 (6 bases). V lost 4 bases to trimming and J lost 0 bases, with 11 bases between them. Looked up from germline, CDR1 is SGHNT and CDR2 is YYREEE (reference sequence). CDR3 length: 15 amino acids.

Concerning this clone: Other DNA sequences in this specimen translate into the identical CDR3. The genes are TRBV18 and TRBJ1-4; the match to TRBD1 covers 7 bases. In germline, CDR1 is KGHSH, CDR2 LQKENI. The CDR3 covers 15 residues. With 3 bases clipped from V and 8 bases from J, the junction kept 9 bases outside the gene matches. The CDR3 loop is CASSPGVGGDEKLFF. The CDR3 DNA sequence: TGTGCCAGCTCACCCGGGGTAGGGGGCGACGAAAAACTGTTTTTT.

The V and J genes are TRBV2 and TRBJ2-7, with TRBD1 identical over 8 bases. Trimming at V came to 6 bases and at J to 0 bases, leaving 7 bases not matched to a gene. The CDR3 length is 15 residues. The germline gives CDR1 SNHLY, CDR2 FYNNEI. CDR3 nucleotide sequence: TGTGCCAGCAGCCGAAGGACAGGGAGCTCCTACGAGCAGTACTTC. Its translation is CASSRRTGSSYEQYF.

The chain employs TRBV7-9 and TRBJ2-7; perhaps TRBD1 as D (5 bases). V was shortened by 6 bases and J by 0 bases, with 15 bases between the two germline ends. Germline CDR1 SEHNR, CDR2 FQNEAQ (reference sequence). This CDR3 has 15 amino acids. The DNA of the CDR3 is TGTGCCAGCAGATCAGACAGTTCAAGCTCCTACGAGCAGTACTTC. Residues: CASRSDSSSSYEQYF.

V usage is TRBV7-3 and J usage is TRBJ2-1; a weak D match, TRBD1 (5 bases). Germline-derived CDR1 and CDR2 are SGHTA and FQGTGA. Deletions cut 2 bases from V and 12 bases from J, with 14 bases between. The CDR3 covers 13 residues. In nucleotides, the CDR3 is TGTGCCAGCAGCTTAGTTGGGGCGGTCTTGCAGTTCTTC. This codes for CASSLVGAVLQFF.

The chain uses TRBV4-1 and TRBJ2-3; D is unclear. The germline gives CDR1 MGHRA, CDR2 YSYEKL. V was pared by 5 bases and J by 5 bases, with 11 bases between. This CDR3 has 13 residues. DNA for the CDR3: TGCGCCAGCAGCTCATCCGGTGGAGATACGCAGTATTTT. Residues: CASSSSGGDTQYF.

The chain uses TRBV6-1 and TRBJ1-2, with 7 bases fitting TRBD1. V was clipped by 4 bases and J by 3 bases; unmatched bases: 5. The CDR3 runs 14 residues. In germline, CDR1 is MNHNS, CDR2 SASEGT. CDR3 loop: CASSVRTGDYGYTF. The CDR3 nucleotides are TGTGCCAGCAGTGTGAGAACAGGGGACTATGGCTACACCTTC.

The J gene is TRBJ1-1, the V gene TRBV11-3; D perhaps matches TRBD1 (6 bases). The CDR3 length is 14 residues. Trimming took off 1 base at V and 4 bases at J, with 10 bases between the two ends. The germline V gene encodes CDR1 SGHNT and CDR2 YENEEA. The CDR3 here is CASSLGRGATEAFF. The CDR3, as DNA: TGTGCCAGCAGCTTAGGTCGGGGGGCCACTGAAGCTTTCTTT.

This chain uses TRBV9 with TRBJ1-3, with 10 positions matching TRBD1. This CDR3 comprises 15 residues. The germline V gene encodes CDR1 SGDLS and CDR2 YYNGEE. Unmatched junction bases numbered 5, after V lost 6 bases and J lost 2 bases. CDR3 region: CASNGQGVAGNTIYF. Written as DNA, the CDR3 is TGTGCCAGCAATGGACAGGGGGTCGCTGGAAACACCATATATTTT.

The J gene is TRBJ1-2, the V gene TRBV27; tentative D call: TRBD1 (5 bases). The CDR3 loop spans 13 amino acids. V shed 4 bases and J shed 5 bases, with 11 bases lying between them. Germline CDR1 is MNHEY and CDR2 is SMNVEV (reference sequence). The CDR3 here is CASSSDISYGYTF. For the CDR3, the DNA is TGTGCCAGCAGTTCGGACATCTCTTATGGCTACACCTTC.

The chain employs TRBV5-4 and TRBJ2-5; D is possibly TRBD1 (5 bases). Germline CDR1 reads SGHNT; CDR2 reads YYREEE (reference sequence). The CDR3 has 14 amino acids. Trimming removed 0 bases from V and 2 bases from J, with 8 bases in between. CDR3 in amino acids: CASSLDQGQETQYF. The CDR3 DNA sequence: TGTGCCAGCAGCTTGGACCAGGGTCAAGAGACCCAGTACTTC.

The rearrangement uses TRBV6-5 and TRBJ1-1; D gene unclear. Germline V CDR1 and CDR2: MNHEY, SVGAGI. V lost 10 bases and J 0 bases, leaving 12 bases between the germline ends. This CDR3 spans 13 amino acids. CDR3 DNA: TGTGCCACCCTATCTTCGATGAACACTGAAGCTTTCTTT. It yields the protein CATLSSMNTEAFF.

This rearrangement joins TRBV13 to TRBJ2-1; 10 positions match TRBD2. The CDR3 runs 14 residues. Per germline, CDR1 PRHDT and CDR2 FYEKMQ (reference sequence). The V gene end was trimmed by 4 bases and the J gene end by 5 bases; junction bases not matched to a gene: 2. The CDR3 region has the DNA TGTGCCAGCAGCTCACTAGCGGGAAACAATGAGCAGTTCTTC. This encodes CASSSLAGNNEQFF. Full variable domain (remainder filled in from reference TRBV13 and TRBJ2-1): AAGVIQSPRHLIKEKRETATLKCYPIPRHDTVYWYQQGPGQDPQFLISFYEKMQSDKGSIPDRFSAQQFSDYHSELNMSSLELGDSALYFCASSSLAGNNEQFFGPGTRLTVL.

The chain links TRBV18 to TRBJ1-1, with 9 bases fitting TRBD1. J was trimmed by 5 bases and V by 1 base; bases with no gene match: 5. The germline CDR1 and CDR2 sequences are KGHSH and LQKENI. The CDR3 runs to 15 residues. The chain's CDR3 is CASSPLQGAGTEAFF. CDR3 in DNA: TGTGCCAGCTCACCACTACAGGGGGCAGGAACTGAAGCTTTCTTT.

This clone has just one count. The chain carries TRBV6-1 and TRBJ1-1; TRBD1 aligns across 7 bases. CDR3 length: 14 residues. Germline CDR1 reads MNHNS; CDR2 reads SASEGT. Germline trimming cut 4 bases from V and 6 bases from J; bases unmatched to any gene: 8. CDR3 nucleotide sequence: TGTGCCAGCAGTGCCTTGGGACAGATTCCTGAAGCTTTCTTT. This gives the protein CASSALGQIPEAFF.

The CDR3 DNA reads as TGTGCCAGCAGTTTATTGCCAGGGTCGGGGGCTGAAGCTTTCTTT. Amino acid sequence: CASSLLPGSGAEAFF. The rearrangement joins TRBV27 to TRBJ1-1, with a tentative D call TRBD1 (5 bases). V lost 1 base to trimming and J lost 6 bases, with 15 bases between them. Per the germline V gene, CDR1 is MNHEY and CDR2 is SMNVEV (reference sequence). The CDR3 contains 15 residues.

The rearrangement joins TRBV6-5 to TRBJ2-7; tentatively, D is TRBD1 (6 bases). Trimming took off 7 bases at V and 4 bases at J, with 20 bases between the two ends. The germline V gene has CDR1 MNHEY and CDR2 SVGAGI. The CDR3 contains 15 residues. CDR3 nucleotides: TGTGCCAGCATCGGTAGGGGTCAGGGGAAGTACGAGCAGTACTTC. The encoded protein is CASIGRGQGKYEQYF.

This sequence joins TRBV14 and TRBJ1-3, with D possibly matching TRBD1 (6 bases). V was pared by 5 bases and J by 4 bases, with 9 bases between. This CDR3 is built from 13 residues. The germline gives CDR1 SGHDN, CDR2 FVKESK. The CDR3 is CASSRDRGNTIYF. CDR3 nucleotide sequence: TGTGCCAGCAGCAGAGACAGGGGAAACACCATATATTTT.